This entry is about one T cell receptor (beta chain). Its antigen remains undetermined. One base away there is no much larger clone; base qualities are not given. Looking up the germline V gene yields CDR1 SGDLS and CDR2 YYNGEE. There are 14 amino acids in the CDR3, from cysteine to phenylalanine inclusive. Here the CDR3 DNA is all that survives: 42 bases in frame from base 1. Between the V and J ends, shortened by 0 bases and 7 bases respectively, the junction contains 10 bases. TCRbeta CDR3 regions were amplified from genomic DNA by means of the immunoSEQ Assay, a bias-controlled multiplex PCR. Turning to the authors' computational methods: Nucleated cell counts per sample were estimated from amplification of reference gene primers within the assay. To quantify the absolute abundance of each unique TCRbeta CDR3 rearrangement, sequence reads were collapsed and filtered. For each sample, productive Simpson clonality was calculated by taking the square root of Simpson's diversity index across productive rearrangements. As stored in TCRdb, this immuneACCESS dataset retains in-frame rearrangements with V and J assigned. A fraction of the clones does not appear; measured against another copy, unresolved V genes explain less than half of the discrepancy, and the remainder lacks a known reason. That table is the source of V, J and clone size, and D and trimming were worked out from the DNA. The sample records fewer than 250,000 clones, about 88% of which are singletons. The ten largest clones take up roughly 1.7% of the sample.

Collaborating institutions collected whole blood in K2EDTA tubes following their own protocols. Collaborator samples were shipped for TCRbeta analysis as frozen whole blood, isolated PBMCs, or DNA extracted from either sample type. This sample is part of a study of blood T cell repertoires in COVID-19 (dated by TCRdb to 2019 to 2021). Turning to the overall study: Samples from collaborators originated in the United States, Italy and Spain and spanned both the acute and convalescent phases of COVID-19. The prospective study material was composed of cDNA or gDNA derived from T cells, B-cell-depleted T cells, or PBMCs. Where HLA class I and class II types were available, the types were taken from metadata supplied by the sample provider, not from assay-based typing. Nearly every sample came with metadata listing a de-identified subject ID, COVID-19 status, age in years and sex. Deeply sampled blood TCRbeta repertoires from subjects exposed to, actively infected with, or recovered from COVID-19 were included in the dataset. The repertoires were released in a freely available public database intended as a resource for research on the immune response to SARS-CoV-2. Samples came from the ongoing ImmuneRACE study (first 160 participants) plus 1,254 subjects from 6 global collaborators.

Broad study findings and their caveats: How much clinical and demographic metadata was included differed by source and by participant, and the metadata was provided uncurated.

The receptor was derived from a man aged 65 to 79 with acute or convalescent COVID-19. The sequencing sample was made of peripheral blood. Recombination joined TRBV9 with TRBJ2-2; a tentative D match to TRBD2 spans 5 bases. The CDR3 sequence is CASSVGTGGGELFF. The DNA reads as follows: TGTGCCAGCAGCGTAGGGACTGGAGGCGGGGAGCTGTTTTTT.